This T cell receptor beta chain was retrieved from a study of post-analysis software for immune sequencing data. The CDR3 loop spans 16 amino acids. Germline CDR1 is LNHDA and CDR2 is SQIVND (reference sequence). V was pared by 3 bases and J by 0 bases, with 12 bases between. As for this clonotype: Its antigen is still unknown.

TCR beta cDNA libraries included unique molecular identifiers. TCRdb reanalysed the PCR reads using MiXCR and keeps one entry per CDR3 protein. This sample has 450,000 or so distinct CDR3 sequences, with under 55% found just once. General study results and limits: A significant reduction in normalized Chao1 diversity was observed in multiple sclerosis patients versus controls. Among 5 or 6 TRBV segments more frequent in patients than controls were TRBV5-6, TRBV5-1 and TRBV20-1. Clustering by F measure revealed strong co-clustering among samples prepared together in one batch.

The sequence was collected from a girl between 10 and 17 years old with multiple sclerosis. Material: blood. V and J are TRBV19 and TRBJ1-5; D is uncertain. The CDR3 is CASSMPPGYSNQPQHF. In nucleotides, the CDR3 is TGTGCCAGTAGTATGCCCCCGGGCTATAGCAATCAGCCCCAGCATTTT.